This TCR beta chain was captured in a study of CD8+ T cells in alopecia areata. This CDR3 region has 15 residues. In germline, CDR1 is SGHVS, CDR2 FQNEAQ. J gave up 3 bases and V 4 bases, and 8 bases lay outside the gene matches. It was cDNA, reverse transcribed from extracted RNA, that served as the sequencing template. Clones were sequenced by immunoSEQ multiplex PCR, and TCRdb holds only the in-frame ones, with some missing. The repertoire holds around 250,000 clones, with roughly 69% as singletons. The material sequenced was CD4+ T cells sorted from blood, taken at week 0. The chain employs TRBV7-8 and TRBJ1-1; TRBD1 matches at 7 bases. The TCR was taken from a human donor with alopecia areata. The CDR3 DNA reads as TGTGCCAGCAGCTCCTACAGGGGCCGGGACACTGAAGCTTTCTTT. Its translation is CASSSYRGRDTEAFF.